The 32 T cell receptor beta chains given below trace back to one sample, sequenced in a study of control samples from healthy donors and cancer patients. Data came from immunoSEQ multiplex PCR; TCRdb stores just in-frame clones and leaves some out. The sample has some 150,000 clones; nearly 96% are singletons. Sequences were obtained from blood. The receptors stem from a woman younger than 45 in good health.

The chain joins TRBV28 to TRBJ2-2; the match to TRBD1 covers 8 bases. V shed 5 bases and J 7 bases; nucleotides not matched to a gene: 9. This CDR3 is built from 15 residues. Germline-derived CDR1 and CDR2 are MDHEN and SYDVKM. The CDR3 DNA sequence: TGTGCCAGCAGTCCCCTCCCAGACAGGGGCGGGGAGCTGTTTTTT. It translates to CASSPLPDRGGELFF.

CDR3 in amino acids: CASSRRGNTGELFF. The DNA for the CDR3 is TGTGCCAGCAGCCGCCGGGGGAACACCGGGGAGCTGTTTTTT. This chain links TRBV28 with TRBJ2-2, with D tentatively TRBD2 (5 bases). V was shortened by 6 bases and J by 1 base, with 9 bases between the two germline ends. The CDR3 loop spans 14 amino acids. Germline values: CDR1 MDHEN, CDR2 SYDVKM. Drawing the rest from reference TRBV28 and TRBJ2-2, the complete variable domain is DVKVTQSSRYLVKRTGEKVFLECVQDMDHENMFWYRQDPGLGLRLIYFSYDVKMKEKGDIPEGYSVSREKKERFSLILESASTNQTSMYLCASSRRGNTGELFFGEGSRLTVL.

The CDR3 is CASGTGSSYEQYF. The CDR3 nucleotides are TGCGCCAGCGGGACAGGGAGCTCCTACGAGCAGTACTTC. The chain joins TRBV5-1 to TRBJ2-7; 9 nucleotides line up with TRBD1. This CDR3 has 13 amino acids. Germline CDR1 and CDR2: SGHRS and YFSETQ. V was clipped by 7 bases and J by 0 bases; unmatched bases: 2.

This chain links TRBV28 with TRBJ1-6; 7 bases line up with TRBD1. From germline, CDR1 is MDHEN and CDR2 SYDVKM. J gave up 8 bases and V 7 bases, and 11 bases lay outside the gene matches. The CDR3 has 15 residues. The CDR3 sequence is CASTEASDRDSPLHF. CDR3 coding DNA: TGTGCCAGCACCGAAGCTTCAGACAGGGATTCACCCCTCCACTTT.

The chain employs TRBV4-1 and TRBJ2-7; TRBD1 agrees at 7 bases. The CDR3 runs to 16 residues. V lost 0 bases, J lost 2 bases, and 7 bases stayed unmatched. The V gene's germline CDR1 is MGHRA and CDR2 YSYEKL. The CDR3 protein is CASSQEGTGVTYEQYF. CDR3 DNA sequence: TGCGCCAGCAGCCAAGAGGGCACAGGGGTTACCTACGAGCAGTACTTC.

This chain links TRBV21-1 with TRBJ2-2; the table's D call TRBD1 went unverified against the DNA. TRBV21-1 corresponds to a pseudogene. CDR3 length equals 20 residues. The CDR3 DNA reads TGTGCCAGCAGCTCTCAGGGGGTGCCCGGACCGGAACTAATCACCGGGGAGCTGTTTTTT. This gives the protein CASSSQGVPGPELITGELFF.

V is TRBV9 and J is TRBJ1-2, with TRBD1 as a possible D gene (5 bases). Per germline, CDR1 SGDLS and CDR2 YYNGEE. This CDR3 comprises 12 residues. Trimming left V 7 bases short and J 4 bases short, with 11 bases between. This CDR3 reads CASEGARYGYTF. CDR3 sequence (DNA): TGTGCCAGCGAAGGGGCGCGCTATGGCTACACCTTC.

The V and J genes are TRBV7-9 and TRBJ2-3, with a possible D match to TRBD1 (8 bases). V was shortened by 8 bases and J by 4 bases, with 19 bases between the two germline ends. From germline, CDR1 is SEHNR and CDR2 FQNEAQ (reference sequence). The CDR3 contains 15 residues. CDR3 in amino acids: CASFPAQGGPDTQYF. The CDR3 DNA reads as TGTGCCAGCTTTCCTGCACAGGGGGGGCCAGATACGCAGTATTTT.

This chain connects TRBV11-2 to TRBJ1-6; the D gene is possibly TRBD1 (5 bases). The CDR3 is 20 amino acids. The ends were cut back, 0 bases at V and 13 bases at J, with 31 bases in the middle. Germline assignment: CDR1 SGHAT and CDR2 FQNNGV. The CDR3 reads CASSLDRIFLSGTEAGPLHF. CDR3 nucleotide sequence: TGTGCCAGCAGCTTAGATCGCATCTTTCTCTCCGGGACCGAGGCGGGCCCCCTCCACTTT.

DNA for the CDR3: TGTGCCAGCAGTACGACAGGGGGAAGTTCACCCCTCCACTTT. Its translation: CASSTTGGSSPLHF. J is TRBJ1-6 and V is TRBV28; 9 positions match TRBD1. CDR1 and CDR2 (germline): MDHEN, SYDVKM. The J segment lost 9 bases and the V segment lost 5 bases, leaving 5 bases of the junction unmatched. There are 14 residues in the CDR3.

The gene calls are TRBV7-9 and TRBJ1-1; D may be TRBD1 (5 bases). This CDR3 is 15 amino acids long. V was pared by 6 bases and J by 2 bases, with 16 bases between. The germline CDR1 and CDR2 sequences are SEHNR and FQNEAQ (reference sequence). The chain's CDR3 is CASRRDVAFNTEAFF. The CDR3 nucleotides read TGTGCCAGCAGGAGGGACGTAGCCTTTAACACTGAAGCTTTCTTT.

This clone came up many times. The CDR3 DNA follows: TGTGCCAGCAGTGAATCCCCGCCAGGGCATTGGGAAAAACTGTTTTTT. Protein sequence: CASSESPPGHWEKLFF. This chain connects TRBV6-1 to TRBJ1-4, with D tentatively TRBD1 (5 bases). V gave up 2 bases and J gave up 8 bases, with 18 bases separating them. Germline CDR1 MNHNS, CDR2 SASEGT. The CDR3 is made up of 16 amino acids.

V usage is TRBV13 and J usage is TRBJ2-7, with a tentative D call TRBD1 (6 bases). CDR3 size: 14 residues. The germline CDR1 and CDR2 sequences are PRHDT and FYEKMQ (reference sequence). The ends were cut back, 10 bases at V and 3 bases at J, with 19 bases in the middle. CDR3 residues: CATSPAGENYEQYF. CDR3 in DNA: TGTGCCACCTCGCCCGCAGGGGAAAACTACGAGCAGTACTTC.

The rearrangement joins TRBV6-1 to TRBJ2-3; tentative D call: TRBD1 (6 bases). The V gene's germline CDR1 is MNHNS and CDR2 SASEGT. V gave up 4 bases and J gave up 2 bases, with 16 bases separating them. This CDR3 comprises 16 residues. The CDR3 sequence: CASSASGAQVTDTQYF. The CDR3 coding sequence is TGTGCCAGCAGTGCCTCAGGGGCCCAGGTCACAGATACGCAGTATTTT.

The chain uses TRBV27 and TRBJ2-1; no firm D call. The V gene lost 0 bases and the J gene lost 15 bases, with 15 bases spanning the gap. CDR3 length equals 13 residues. From germline, CDR1 is MNHEY and CDR2 SMNVEV (reference sequence). Here the CDR3 DNA reads TGTGCCAGCAGTTTATCCAACCTGTGGCCCCCGTTCTTC. Protein sequence: CASSLSNLWPPFF.

CDR3 residues: CASSESLLNAGSYNSPLHF. The CDR3 region has the DNA TGCGCCAGCAGTGAGTCGTTGTTAAACGCTGGGTCCTATAATTCACCCCTCCACTTT. The chain has TRBV10-2 and TRBJ1-6; D call uncertain. The germline gives CDR1 WSHSY, CDR2 SAAADI. V was pared by 0 bases and J by 1 base, with 16 bases between. This CDR3 contains 19 residues.

V and J are TRBV6-1 and TRBJ2-7, with D perhaps matching TRBD1 (8 bases). The CDR3 sequence is 16 residues long. Germline values: CDR1 MNHNS, CDR2 SASEGT. Trimming took off 0 bases at V and 2 bases at J, with 14 bases between the two ends. This CDR3 is CASSEARTGRAYEQYF. The CDR3 nucleotides are TGTGCCAGCAGTGAAGCGCGGACAGGGAGGGCCTACGAGCAGTACTTC.

The V and J genes are TRBV27 and TRBJ1-4; maybe TRBD1 (6 bases). Per germline, CDR1 MNHEY and CDR2 SMNVEV (reference sequence). The V and J ends lost 5 bases and 5 bases respectively, with 12 bases between them. This CDR3 comprises 14 residues. The CDR3 reads CASSGGHRNEKLFF. The CDR3 nucleotides are TGTGCCAGCAGTGGGGGACACCGAAATGAAAAACTGTTTTTT.

The J gene is TRBJ2-1, the V gene TRBV7-8; D not certain. CDR3 length equals 14 residues. V was cut by 7 bases and J by 6 bases, with 16 bases left in between. CDR1 is SGHVS, CDR2 FQNEAQ, per germline. The CDR3 protein is CASKLEWWGNEQFF. The CDR3 region has the DNA TGTGCCAGCAAACTTGAGTGGTGGGGCAATGAGCAGTTCTTC.

This sequence joins TRBV7-9 and TRBJ2-7; TRBD1 matches 10 bases. Trimming at V came to 5 bases and at J to 6 bases, leaving 4 bases not matched to a gene. This CDR3 has 13 amino acids. Germline values: CDR1 SEHNR, CDR2 FQNEAQ (reference sequence). The CDR3 loop is CASSPGTGVEQYF. DNA of the CDR3: TGTGCCAGCAGCCCCGGGACAGGGGTCGAGCAGTACTTC.

The J gene is TRBJ1-4, the V gene TRBV18; 7 bases map to TRBD1. CDR3 size: 15 residues. Germline CDR1 KGHSH, CDR2 LQKENI. V dropped 3 bases and J dropped 4; count of bases not matched to a gene: 5. The CDR3 DNA follows: TGTGCCAGCTCACCCCCGGGACAGATTAATGAAAAACTGTTTTTT. Translated, it gives CASSPPGQINEKLFF.

The rearrangement uses TRBV7-8 and TRBJ2-1; D is possibly TRBD1 or TRBD2 (5 bases each). Trimming stripped 1 base from V and 0 bases from J, with 13 bases between. CDR3 size: 17 residues. Germline lookup yields CDR1 SGHVS and CDR2 FQNEAQ. CDR3 in DNA: TGTGCCAGCAGCTTAGTTGAGGGGTCAAGCTCCTACAATGAGCAGTTCTTC. This encodes CASSLVEGSSSYNEQFF.

This clone was counted between two and nine times. In DNA form, the CDR3 reads TGTGCCAGCCGAAGTGGTTTCGGGGGGCGTTACAATGAGCAGTTCTTC. It yields the protein CASRSGFGGRYNEQFF. The chain combines TRBV7-8 with TRBJ2-1; possibly TRBD2 for D (7 bases). V lost 8 bases to trimming and J lost 4 bases, with 21 bases between them. Germline V gene lookup returns CDR1 SGHVS and CDR2 FQNEAQ. CDR3 length: 16 residues.

This sequence joins TRBV30 and TRBJ1-1; no definite D call. Trimming took off 3 bases at V and 4 bases at J, with 27 bases between the two ends. The CDR3 runs to 18 residues. In germline, CDR1 is GTSNPN, CDR2 SVGIG (reference sequence). CDR3 residues: CAWRSGLLSPVPATEAFF. The CDR3 DNA is TGTGCCTGGAGATCAGGACTCCTGTCCCCGGTTCCAGCCACTGAAGCTTTCTTT.

The V and J genes are TRBV19 and TRBJ2-2; D possibly corresponds to TRBD1 (5 bases). The CDR3 length is 12 residues. Germline V CDR1 and CDR2: LNHDA, SQIVND (reference sequence). Deletions cut 7 bases from V and 6 bases from J, with 9 bases between. This CDR3 is CASTQGSGELFF. CDR3 DNA sequence: TGTGCCAGTACCCAGGGTTCCGGGGAGCTGTTTTTT.

This chain connects TRBV18 to TRBJ2-4; perhaps TRBD2 as D (7 bases). Germline CDR1 reads KGHSH; CDR2 reads LQKENI. The V gene lost 0 bases and the J gene lost 1 base, with 13 bases spanning the gap. The CDR3 has 17 amino acids. CDR3 sequence (DNA): TGTGCCAGCTCACCACCGACGGGGGGCTACGCCAAAAACATTCAGTACTTC. Its translation is CASSPPTGGYAKNIQYF.

This clone was recorded once. This chain links TRBV14 with TRBJ2-7, with 8 bases that match TRBD1. V gave up 4 bases and J gave up 5 bases; unmatched junction bases: 10. The germline gives CDR1 SGHDN, CDR2 FVKESK. The CDR3 is 15 residues long. This CDR3 reads CASSPIGQGRDEQYF. CDR3 DNA sequence: TGTGCCAGCAGCCCAATCGGACAGGGACGCGACGAGCAGTACTTC.

This chain uses TRBV13 with TRBJ2-1; perhaps TRBD1 as D (6 bases). The V gene's germline CDR1 is PRHDT and CDR2 FYEKMQ (reference sequence). The CDR3 has 14 residues. Trimming removed 5 bases from V and 7 bases from J, with 15 bases in between. The CDR3 spells CASSLRGDTNEQFF. The CDR3 nucleotides are TGTGCCAGCAGCCTCCGAGGGGACACGAATGAGCAGTTCTTC.

This clone was seen a single time. The chain uses TRBV19 and TRBJ1-1, with D tentatively TRBD1 (5 bases). CDR1 LNHDA and CDR2 SQIVND come from the germline V gene (reference sequence). The germline V and J ends were trimmed by 7 bases and 3 bases, with 15 bases remaining between them. The CDR3 runs to 14 residues. This CDR3 reads CASTPRGHYTEAFF. The CDR3 DNA reads TGTGCCAGTACCCCGAGAGGACATTACACTGAAGCTTTCTTT.

This rearrangement joins TRBV11-2 to TRBJ2-7; the D gene is possibly TRBD2 (5 bases). V gave up 3 bases and J gave up 4 bases, with 16 bases separating them. Germline CDR1 and CDR2: SGHAT and FQNNGV. This CDR3 spans 15 amino acids. CDR3 sequence: CASSLGVGPGYEQYF. CDR3 DNA sequence: TGTGCCAGCAGCTTGGGTGTAGGGCCGGGGTACGAGCAGTACTTC.

The chain carries TRBV28 and TRBJ2-7, with D possibly matching TRBD1 (5 bases). Trimming took off 3 bases at V and 0 bases at J, with 15 bases between the two ends. CDR3 length equals 16 residues. Per germline, CDR1 MDHEN and CDR2 SYDVKM. CDR3 coding DNA: TGTGCCAGCAGTTTTTTATGGCGACAGAACTCCTACGAGCAGTACTTC. It yields the protein CASSFLWRQNSYEQYF.

The chain links TRBV14 to TRBJ1-6, with unresolved D. The CDR3 contains 14 residues. The germline V gene encodes CDR1 SGHDN and CDR2 FVKESK. V was cut by 1 base and J by 13 bases, with 14 bases left in between. CDR3 residues: CASSQGVRFGPLHF. The CDR3 bases are TGTGCCAGCAGCCAAGGGGTTAGGTTTGGGCCCCTCCACTTT.